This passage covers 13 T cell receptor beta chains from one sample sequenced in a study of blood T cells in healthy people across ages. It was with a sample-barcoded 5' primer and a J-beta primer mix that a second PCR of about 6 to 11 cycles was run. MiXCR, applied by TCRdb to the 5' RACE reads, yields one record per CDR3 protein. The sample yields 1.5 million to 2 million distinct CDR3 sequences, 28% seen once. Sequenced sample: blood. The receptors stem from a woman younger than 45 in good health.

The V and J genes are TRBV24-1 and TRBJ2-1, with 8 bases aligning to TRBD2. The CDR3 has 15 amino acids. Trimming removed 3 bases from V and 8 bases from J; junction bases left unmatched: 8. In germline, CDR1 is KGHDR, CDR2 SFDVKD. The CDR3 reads CATSDGRTSSDEQFF. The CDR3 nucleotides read TGTGCCACCAGTGATGGGCGGACTAGCAGCGATGAGCAGTTCTTC.

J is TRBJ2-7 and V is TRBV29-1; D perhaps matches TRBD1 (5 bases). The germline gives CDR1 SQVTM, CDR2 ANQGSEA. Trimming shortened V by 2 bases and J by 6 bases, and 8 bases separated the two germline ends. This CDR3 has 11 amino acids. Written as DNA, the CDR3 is TGCAGCGTTGAAAAACAGGCCGAGCAGTACTTC. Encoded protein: CSVEKQAEQYF.

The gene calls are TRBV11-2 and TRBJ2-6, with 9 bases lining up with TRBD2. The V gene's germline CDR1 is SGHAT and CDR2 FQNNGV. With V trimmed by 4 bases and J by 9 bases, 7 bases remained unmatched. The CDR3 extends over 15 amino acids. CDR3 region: CASSSLAGSVNVLTF. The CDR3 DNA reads TGTGCCAGCAGCTCCCTAGCGGGAAGCGTCAACGTCCTGACTTTC.

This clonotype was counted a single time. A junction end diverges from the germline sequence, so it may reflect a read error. CDR3 residues: CATSSRGQAGQPQNF. As DNA, the CDR3 is TGTGCCACCAGCTCCCGCGGACAGGCTGGGCAGCCCCAGAATTTT. This chain uses TRBV15 with TRBJ1-5, with TRBD1 identical over 7 bases. Germline V gene data show CDR1 as LNHNV and CDR2 as YYDKDF (reference sequence). The CDR3 totals 15 residues.

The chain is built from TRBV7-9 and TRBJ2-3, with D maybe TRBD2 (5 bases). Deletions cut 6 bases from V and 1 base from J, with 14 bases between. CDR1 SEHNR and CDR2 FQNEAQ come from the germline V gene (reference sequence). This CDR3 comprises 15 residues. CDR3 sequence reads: CASSPAGQRTDTQYF. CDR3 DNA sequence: TGTGCCAGCAGTCCCGCGGGCCAGCGCACAGATACGCAGTATTTT.

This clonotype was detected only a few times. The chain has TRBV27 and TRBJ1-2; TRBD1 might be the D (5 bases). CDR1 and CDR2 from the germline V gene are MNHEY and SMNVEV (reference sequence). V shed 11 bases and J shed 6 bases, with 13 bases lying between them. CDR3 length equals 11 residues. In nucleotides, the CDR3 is TGTGCCGTGAGGGACCCGCATGGCTACACCTTC. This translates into CAVRDPHGYTF.

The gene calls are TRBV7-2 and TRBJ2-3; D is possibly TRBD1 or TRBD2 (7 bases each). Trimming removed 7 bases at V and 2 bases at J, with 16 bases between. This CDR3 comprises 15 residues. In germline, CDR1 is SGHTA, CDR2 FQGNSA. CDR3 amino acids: CASTRGGRDTDTQYF. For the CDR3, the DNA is TGTGCCAGCACCAGGGGGGGGCGGGACACAGATACGCAGTATTTT.

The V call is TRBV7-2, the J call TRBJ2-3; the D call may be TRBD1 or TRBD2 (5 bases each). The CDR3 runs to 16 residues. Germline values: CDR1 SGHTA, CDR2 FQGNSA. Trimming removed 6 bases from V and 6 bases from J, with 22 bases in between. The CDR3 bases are TGTGCCAGCAGGAAAGGGACCGACCCGCGAGGCGATACGCAGTATTTT. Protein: CASRKGTDPRGDTQYF.

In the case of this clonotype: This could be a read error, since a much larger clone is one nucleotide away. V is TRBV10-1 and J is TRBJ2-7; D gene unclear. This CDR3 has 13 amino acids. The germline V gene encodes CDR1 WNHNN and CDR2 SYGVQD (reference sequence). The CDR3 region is CASSELRAYGQYF. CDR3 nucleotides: TGCGCCAGCAGTGAGTTAAGGGCCTACGGGCAGTACTTC.

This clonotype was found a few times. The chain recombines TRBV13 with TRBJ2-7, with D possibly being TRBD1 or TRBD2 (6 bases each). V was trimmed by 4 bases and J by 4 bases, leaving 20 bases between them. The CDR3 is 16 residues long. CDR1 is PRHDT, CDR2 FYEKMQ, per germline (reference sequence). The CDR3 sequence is CASSSPREGGLYEQYF. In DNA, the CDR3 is TGTGCCAGCAGCTCCCCCCGGGAAGGGGGGCTATACGAGCAGTACTTC. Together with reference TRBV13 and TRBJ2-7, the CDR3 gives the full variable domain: AAGVIQSPRHLIKEKRETATLKCYPIPRHDTVYWYQQGPGQDPQFLISFYEKMQSDKGSIPDRFSAQQFSDYHSELNMSSLELGDSALYFCASSSPREGGLYEQYFGPGTRLTVT.

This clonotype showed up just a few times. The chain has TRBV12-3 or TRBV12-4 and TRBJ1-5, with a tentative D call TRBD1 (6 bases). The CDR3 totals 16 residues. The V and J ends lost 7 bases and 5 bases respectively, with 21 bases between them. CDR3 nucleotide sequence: TGTGCCAGCACATCACCACGGACAGCCCCCTATCAGCCCCAGCATTTT. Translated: CASTSPRTAPYQPQHF.

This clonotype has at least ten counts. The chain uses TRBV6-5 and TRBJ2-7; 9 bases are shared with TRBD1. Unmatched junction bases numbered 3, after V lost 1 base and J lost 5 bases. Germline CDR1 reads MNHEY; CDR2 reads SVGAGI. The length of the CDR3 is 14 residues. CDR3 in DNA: TGTGCCAGCAGTTACTGGACAGGGGCCAACGAGCAGTACTTC. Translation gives CASSYWTGANEQYF.

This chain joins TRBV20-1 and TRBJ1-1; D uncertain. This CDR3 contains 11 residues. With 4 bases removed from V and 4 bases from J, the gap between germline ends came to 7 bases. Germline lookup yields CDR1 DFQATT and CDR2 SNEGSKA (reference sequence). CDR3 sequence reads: CSAIGPTEAFF. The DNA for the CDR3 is TGCAGTGCTATCGGCCCCACTGAAGCTTTCTTT.